This T cell receptor (beta chain) was retrieved from a study of response to subunit inactivated influenza vaccine. This clonotype has a handful of counts. V shed 0 bases, J shed 8 bases, and the junction held 8 bases outside the gene matches. Germline V lookup: CDR1 LGHNA, CDR2 YNFKEQ. This CDR3 is built from 16 residues. TCRdb fed the RT-PCR reads into MiXCR, producing one record per CDR3 protein. The table records roughly 170,000 distinct CDR3 sequences, roughly 8.7% of them present only once. J is TRBJ2-1 and V is TRBV4-2, with TRBD2 identical over 9 bases. The material sequenced was non-naive T cells sorted from PBMCs, taken on the day of vaccination. The origin of this receptor is a man aged 45 to 65 who received an inactivated influenza vaccine. The CDR3 protein is CASSQDVAGVMYEQFF. Written as DNA, the CDR3 is TGTGCCAGCAGCCAAGATGTAGCGGGAGTGATGTATGAGCAGTTCTTC.